Presented here are 27 T cell receptor beta chains from one specimen sequenced in a study of shared clonotypes between healthy human individuals. The table came from immunoSEQ multiplex PCR; TCRdb's copy has only in-frame clones and leaves some out. The sample includes fewer than 3 million clones, around 90% of them seen just once. The sequencing input was naive CD4+ T cells from PBMCs. This sample's subset: CD45RA+ positively selected. The receptor source for this set is a man younger than 30 in good health. Some clones in this sample may be carry-over from other donors' samples.

This sequence joins TRBV30 and TRBJ1-5; maybe TRBD1 (6 bases). Germline CDR1 is GTSNPN and CDR2 is SVGIG (reference sequence). V lost 3 bases and J lost 6, with 9 bases in between. The CDR3 totals 12 residues. The CDR3: CAWSTGIQPQHF. Written as DNA, the CDR3 is TGTGCCTGGAGCACAGGGATTCAGCCCCAGCATTTT.

The gene calls are TRBV5-1 and TRBJ2-1, with 8 bases aligning to TRBD2. The ends lost 4 bases at V and 8 bases at J; junction bases unmatched: 5. The germline V gene encodes CDR1 SGHRS and CDR2 YFSETQ. The CDR3 loop spans 13 amino acids. Here the CDR3 DNA reads TGCGCCAGCAGCCGACGGGAGGGGGATGAGCAGTTCTTC. Translated: CASSRREGDEQFF. Full variable domain (missing parts from reference TRBV5-1 and TRBJ2-1): KAGVTQTPRYLIKTRGQQVTLSCSPISGHRSVSWYQQTPGQGLQFLFEYFSETQRNKGNFPGRFSGRQFSNSRSEMNVSTLELGDSALYLCASSRREGDEQFFGPGTRLTVL.

This chain uses TRBV7-3 with TRBJ2-2; 10 positions agree with TRBD1. The CDR3 runs 15 residues. CDR1 and CDR2 from the germline V gene are SGHTA and FQGTGA. J gave up 7 bases and V 5 bases, and 7 bases lay outside the gene matches. The CDR3: CASSPRTGGFGELFF. The CDR3 DNA reads TGTGCCAGCAGCCCGAGGACAGGGGGGTTCGGGGAGCTGTTTTTT.

The rearrangement links TRBV7-2 to TRBJ2-5; 12 bases align to TRBD2. Germline trimming cut 1 base from V and 6 bases from J; bases unmatched to any gene: 6. CDR3 length: 16 residues. Per germline, CDR1 SGHTA and CDR2 FQGNSA. This chain's CDR3 is CASSLETSGSGKTQYF. In DNA, the CDR3 is TGTGCCAGCAGCTTAGAGACTAGCGGGAGTGGGAAGACCCAGTACTTC.

The chain has TRBV28 and TRBJ2-7, with D possibly TRBD2 on 5 matching bases. The germline CDR1 and CDR2 sequences are MDHEN and SYDVKM. V shed 6 bases and J shed 3 bases, with 12 bases lying between them. The CDR3 extends over 13 amino acids. The CDR3 DNA is TGTGCCAGCAGAAAAACCACTAGCTACGAGCAGTACTTC. Amino acid sequence: CASRKTTSYEQYF.

The chain joins TRBV6-1 to TRBJ1-4; D ambiguous. V dropped 2 bases and J dropped 8 bases, with 21 bases sitting between them. Germline values: CDR1 MNHNS, CDR2 SASEGT. This CDR3 region has 17 residues. The CDR3 nucleotides read TGTGCCAGCAGTGAAAAAGGAGGTCAAGGAGGTATGGAAAAACTGTTTTTT. It codes for CASSEKGGQGGMEKLFF.

The sample holds one count of this clone. The V gene is TRBV7-9, the J gene TRBJ2-7; tentative D call: TRBD1 (5 bases). CDR3 size: 15 residues. V lost 1 base to trimming and J lost 5 bases, with 15 bases between them. CDR1 is SEHNR and CDR2 is FQNEAQ in the germline V gene (reference sequence). The CDR3 DNA reads as TGTGCCAGCAGCTTAGTCGGCAGGGTAAGACACGAGCAGTACTTC. Protein: CASSLVGRVRHEQYF. The variable domain in full, completed from reference TRBV7-9 and TRBJ2-7, reads DTGVSQNPRHKITKRGQNVTFRCDPISEHNRLYWYRQTLGQGPEFLTYFQNEAQLEKSRLLSDRFSAERPKGSFSTLEIQRTEQGDSAMYLCASSLVGRVRHEQYFGPGTRLTVT.

The J gene is TRBJ1-2, the V gene TRBV18, with TRBD1 matching over 12 bases. Trimming cost V 1 base and J 5 bases; bases outside gene matches: 2. CDR1 is KGHSH and CDR2 is LQKENI in the germline V gene. The CDR3 is 15 residues long. The CDR3, as DNA: TGTGCCAGCTCACCACGGGACAGGGGGCAATATGGCTACACCTTC. It yields the protein CASSPRDRGQYGYTF.

The CDR3 region is CASSPRGGWETQYF. The DNA of the CDR3 is TGTGCCAGCAGCCCCCGTGGGGGGTGGGAGACCCAGTACTTC. The gene calls are TRBV7-2 and TRBJ2-5; D might be TRBD2 (6 bases). Trimming took 5 bases from V and 5 from J, leaving 15 bases between them. The CDR3 is 14 amino acids. Germline V gene sequence: CDR1 SGHTA, CDR2 FQGNSA.

J is TRBJ1-1 and V is TRBV7-9; D is undetermined. Per germline, CDR1 SEHNR and CDR2 FQNEAQ (reference sequence). The CDR3 length is 13 residues. The germline V and J ends were trimmed by 8 bases and 1 base, with 11 bases remaining between them. The CDR3 spells CASSIVGNTEAFF. The DNA of the CDR3 is TGTGCCAGCTCCATTGTAGGGAACACTGAAGCTTTCTTT.

V usage is TRBV28 and J usage is TRBJ2-1; 8 nucleotides line up with TRBD2. The CDR3 runs to 15 residues. V lost 2 bases, J lost 8 bases, and 8 bases stayed unmatched. Germline V lookup: CDR1 MDHEN, CDR2 SYDVKM. The CDR3 here is CASSLTSGSGDEQFF. The CDR3 DNA reads as TGTGCCAGCAGTTTAACAAGCGGGAGTGGGGATGAGCAGTTCTTC.

Only one count was recorded for this clone. The chain joins TRBV18 to TRBJ2-1; 9 bases map to TRBD1. This CDR3 region has 15 residues. V lost 2 bases and J lost 8; bases outside the gene matches: 7. CDR1 is KGHSH, CDR2 LQKENI, per germline. The CDR3 region has the DNA TGTGCCAGCTCACCAGCTGGACAGGGGAGGTATGAGCAGTTCTTC. This gives the protein CASSPAGQGRYEQFF.

The chain recombines TRBV6-5 with TRBJ1-2; 8 bases are a match to TRBD1. From germline, CDR1 is MNHEY and CDR2 SVGAGI. V trimming: 5 bases; J trimming: 2 bases; junction bases outside the gene matches: 7. CDR3 length: 15 residues. The DNA of the CDR3 is TGTGCCAGCAGTCCTTGGACAGGGAGGAACTATGGCTACACCTTC. Translation gives CASSPWTGRNYGYTF.

In this sample, this clone turned up once. The chain joins TRBV28 to TRBJ1-5; D unresolved. Germline CDR1 and CDR2: MDHEN and SYDVKM. The V gene lost 4 bases and the J gene lost 7 bases, with 14 bases spanning the gap. This CDR3 is built from 14 residues. The CDR3 DNA sequence: TGTGCCAGCAGTTCGAGGGCTAGGCAGCAGCCCCAGCATTTT. This codes for CASSSRARQQPQHF.

The chain links TRBV15 to TRBJ1-3; possibly TRBD1 for D (6 bases). The V gene lost 4 bases and the J gene lost 0 bases, with 10 bases spanning the gap. Germline CDR1 reads LNHNV; CDR2 reads YYDKDF (reference sequence). CDR3 size: 15 residues. In DNA form, the CDR3 reads TGTGCCACCAGCAAAGGACAGTTCTCTGGAAACACCATATATTTT. It codes for CATSKGQFSGNTIYF.

In its sample, this clone was seen once. The rearrangement joins TRBV13 to TRBJ2-6; D gene ambiguous. This CDR3 contains 15 residues. Germline V lookup: CDR1 PRHDT, CDR2 FYEKMQ (reference sequence). Trimming shortened V by 0 bases and J by 2 bases, and 5 bases separated the two germline ends. CDR3 nucleotide sequence: TGTGCCAGCAGCTTAGGGGGGACTGGGGCCAACGTCCTGACTTTC. Translating it yields CASSLGGTGANVLTF.

The chain has TRBV5-1 and TRBJ1-3, with no clear D. Trimming left V 4 bases short and J 0 bases short, with 11 bases between. The CDR3 is made up of 15 amino acids. Germline V gene data show CDR1 as SGHRS and CDR2 as YFSETQ. The CDR3 bases are TGCGCCAGCAGCGAAGCCCAGGCCTCTGGAAACACCATATATTTT. This encodes CASSEAQASGNTIYF.

This clone was detected only once. The chain links TRBV7-8 to TRBJ2-1, with D tentatively TRBD1 (6 bases). The CDR3 consists of 13 residues. Per the germline V gene, CDR1 is SGHVS and CDR2 is FQNEAQ. The V gene lost 3 bases and the J gene lost 5 bases, with 8 bases spanning the gap. The CDR3: CASSFGQNNEQFF. DNA of the CDR3: TGTGCCAGCAGCTTCGGACAGAACAATGAGCAGTTCTTC.

The V gene is TRBV15, the J gene TRBJ1-5, with TRBD1 identical over 8 bases. There are 14 residues in the CDR3. Germline CDR1 and CDR2: LNHNV and YYDKDF (reference sequence). Trimming took 1 base from V and 6 from J; bases not matched to a gene: 2. The CDR3 DNA is TGTGCCACCAGCAGAGGACAGGGGAGTCAGCCCCAGCATTTT. As protein: CATSRGQGSQPQHF.

The chain uses TRBV27 and TRBJ2-3, with 7 bases fitting TRBD2. CDR1 and CDR2 (germline): MNHEY, SMNVEV (reference sequence). V was clipped by 8 bases and J by 3 bases; unmatched bases: 8. This CDR3 comprises 14 residues. CDR3 bases: TGTGCCAGCCGACGGGCGGGAGAGACAGATACGCAGTATTTT. Protein: CASRRAGETDTQYF.

The chain combines TRBV9 with TRBJ1-4; 9 nucleotides align to TRBD1. With 0 bases clipped from V and 8 bases from J, the junction kept 8 bases outside the gene matches. CDR1 SGDLS and CDR2 YYNGEE come from the germline V gene. This CDR3 is 16 amino acids long. The DNA of the CDR3 is TGTGCCAGCAGCGTAGCTCCGACAGGGGGTGAAGAAAAACTGTTTTTT. Its translation: CASSVAPTGGEEKLFF.

The chain employs TRBV2 and TRBJ1-3; a weak D match, TRBD1 (6 bases). The CDR3 is 18 residues long. V lost 3 bases to trimming and J lost 1 base, with 19 bases between them. The V gene's germline CDR1 is SNHLY and CDR2 FYNNEI. CDR3 sequence reads: CASSERGRGGVSGNTIYF. The CDR3 DNA is TGTGCCAGCAGTGAGAGGGGTAGGGGGGGCGTATCTGGAAACACCATATATTTT.

As for this clone: This CDR3 is also generated by other DNA sequences in the sample. The chain links TRBV5-1 to TRBJ2-5; D remains ambiguous. V gave up 0 bases and J gave up 4 bases, with 7 bases separating them. CDR1 is SGHRS and CDR2 is YFSETQ in the germline V gene. The CDR3 length is 13 residues. The chain's CDR3 is CASSLGWGETQYF. The CDR3 DNA follows: TGCGCCAGCAGCTTGGGATGGGGAGAGACCCAGTACTTC.

This chain uses TRBV2 with TRBJ2-1, with 11 bases matching TRBD2. The CDR3 has 18 residues. Losses at the gene ends were 4 bases for V and 1 base for J; bases not matched to a gene: 9. Germline assignment: CDR1 SNHLY and CDR2 FYNNEI. The CDR3 spells CASSGPGLAGASYNEQFF. CDR3 bases: TGTGCCAGCAGTGGGCCAGGACTAGCGGGCGCGTCCTACAATGAGCAGTTCTTC.

This chain joins TRBV6-5 and TRBJ2-1, with 7 bases identical to TRBD1. V gave up 0 bases and J gave up 5 bases; unmatched junction bases: 4. The CDR3 has 15 residues. Germline loops: CDR1 MNHEY, CDR2 SVGAGI. The CDR3 is CASSYSDRNNNEQFF. In DNA form, the CDR3 reads TGTGCCAGCAGTTACTCGGACAGGAATAACAATGAGCAGTTCTTC.

The rearrangement joins TRBV5-4 to TRBJ2-7; a possible D gene is TRBD1 (6 bases). The CDR3 sequence is 15 residues long. V was trimmed by 2 bases and J by 3 bases, leaving 15 bases between them. CDR1 is SGHNT and CDR2 is YYREEE in the germline V gene (reference sequence). The chain's CDR3 is CASSLVHREDYEQYF. DNA for the CDR3: TGTGCCAGCAGCTTAGTCCACAGGGAAGACTACGAGCAGTACTTC.

The J gene is TRBJ2-2, the V gene TRBV6-1; 10 nucleotides agree with TRBD1. Germline values: CDR1 MNHNS, CDR2 SASEGT. V lost 6 bases to trimming and J lost 6 bases; unmatched junction nucleotides: 4. The CDR3 has 14 residues. The CDR3 DNA follows: TGTGCCAGCAGCGGGACAGGGGTTCCCGGGGAGCTGTTTTTT. It encodes CASSGTGVPGELFF.